These 2 T cell receptor beta chains came from one sample sequenced in a study of T cells expressing NK-cell markers. After re-calling the 5' RACE reads, TCRdb lists one entry per CDR3 protein, DNA absent. With fewer than 300,000 distinct CDR3 sequences in the sample, the ten largest clones hold roughly 4.2%. The material sequenced was blood T cells: a sorted CD56 or NKG2C T cell subset, CD4+ or CD8+ T cells, or bulk PBMC T cells (not recorded which). All receptors derive from a woman aged 18 to 75 in good health.

The chain carries TRBV20-1 and TRBJ1-2; TCRdb calls TRBD1, which cannot be checked without DNA. Germline CDR1 is DFQATT and CDR2 is SNEGSKA (reference sequence). This CDR3 comprises 13 residues. CDR3 region: CSASNPGFRGYTF.

This chain connects TRBV15 to TRBJ2-7; TCRdb calls TRBD1, which cannot be checked without DNA. The CDR3 runs to 13 residues. Per the germline V gene, CDR1 is LNHNV and CDR2 is YYDKDF (reference sequence). The CDR3 spells CATSKGQSYEQYF.